The T cell receptor beta chain under discussion was sequenced for a study of T cell responses to AZD1222 COVID-19 vaccine (dated by TCRdb to about 2021). Context from the whole study: TCR sequencing covered some 250 trial participants: nearly 210 given two doses of AZD1222 and 26 given two doses of MenACWY control vaccine. Trial participants were enrolled by age into subgroups of 18-55, 56-69 and 70-plus years, and roughly 150, 30 and 60 TCR-sequenced participants, respectively, were included in these subgroups. Findings and caveats that apply to the study as a whole: In the small 56-69-year group, the increase in depth fell short of significance, most likely because of low power. Nearly half of unique spike-specific TCRs reportedly recognized epitopes outside regions mutated in the B.1.351 and B.1.1.7 variants. Participants were mostly white British and included more females than males, and it was suggested by the authors that clonal diversity may have been underestimated. A significant rise in spike-specific TCR breadth and depth was observed after two AZD1222 doses relative to day 0 and relative to MenACWY recipients. Only six AZD1222 recipients were SARS-CoV-2 seropositive at baseline, limiting conclusions about previously exposed vaccinees. Vaccine-associated CD4 TCRs spanned the whole spike protein, with dominant responses in regions 160-218 and 743-854. No day 14 peak-response samples were available, so repertoires were characterized only after the peak T cell response.

As regards this clone: There is no known antigen for this receptor. Base quality data are lacking; no much larger clone is found one base away.

V is cut by 7 bases and J by 2 bases, and the space between the germline ends is 9 bases. CDR3 length: 13 amino acids, cysteine to phenylalanine. CDR3 DNA only is kept here, 39 bases in frame from base 1. The germline V gene encodes CDR1 MNHEY and CDR2 SVGAGI. The sample's time point label, in plain terms: about 28 days (+/-7) after the second vaccine dose. AZD1222 recipients given second doses at about 4 weeks or at about 12 weeks were pooled, since spike-specific TCR depth and breadth were not found to differ between the two schedules. The vaccinee samples were drawn from two UK trials, COV001 and COV002, one of which was a single-blind randomized controlled phase 2/3 trial testing AZD1222 (ChAdOx1 nCoV-19) in healthy adults. Trial participant PBMC samples were collected at day 0 and day 28 after the second dose for TCRbeta chain sequencing. The CDR3 regions of human TCRbeta chains were subjected to immunosequencing. Turning to the authors' computational methods: Repertoire TCRs were matched against a reference library of SARS-CoV-2-specific TCRs generated with the MIRA antigen-specificity platform. Breadth was defined as the fraction of unique TCRs that were SARS-CoV-2-associated, and depth was defined as the fraction of total T cells that were SARS-CoV-2-associated. Using the MIRA data, each spike-specific TCR was mapped to the spike region that the TCR reacts to and placed in a CD4 or CD8 class. Log10-transformed breadth and depth values were compared by one-way ANOVA with Sidak's multiple comparisons tests. The clones in this table, taken by TCRdb from immuneACCESS, are in-frame only. Not every clone is retained; where verified, under half of the shortfall comes from an unresolved V gene, and the cause of the rest is unknown. V, J and clone size reflect that table, while D and trimming were determined from the DNA. Counted in this sample were 75,000 to 85,000 clones; roughly nine tenths of them appeared once. The ten largest clones add up to approximately 10% of the sample.

The sequences come from peripheral blood, collected 28 days after the second AZD1222 dose. This receptor was taken from an adult who received the AZD1222 COVID-19 vaccine. Rearrangement joined TRBV6-5 to TRBJ1-3; the D gene cannot be named for sure. Here the CDR3 is given as CASTPQAGNTIYF. The DNA sequence follows: TGTGCCAGCACCCCCCAAGCTGGAAACACCATATATTTT.